The clone carrying this T cell receptor (beta chain) appeared many times. The antigen remains unidentified. J gave up 7 bases and V 0 bases, and 12 bases lay outside the gene matches. The CDR3 totals 18 residues. Per the germline V gene, CDR1 is LGHNA and CDR2 is YNFKEQ. This specimen comes from a study of lung T cells in sarcoidosis with Löfgren's syndrome. Study-level results: The most expanded V genes in Löfgren's patients were reportedly TRAV12-1 and TRBV2.

One entry per CDR3 protein, called by TCRdb with MiXCR from the reads. The sample lists 15,000 to 25,000 distinct CDR3 sequences; approximately 22% were seen once. The sequence was obtained from a human donor with sarcoidosis (Löfgren's syndrome or another form), or a control subject (not recorded which). The gene calls are TRBV4-2 and TRBJ2-1, with 10 bases fitting TRBD2. Sequencing was done on a sample of CD4+ T cells from bronchoalveolar lavage. CDR3 loop: CASSQEISGRSGGNEQFF. CDR3 DNA sequence: TGTGCCAGCAGCCAAGAAATTAGCGGGAGGAGTGGAGGTAATGAGCAGTTCTTC.